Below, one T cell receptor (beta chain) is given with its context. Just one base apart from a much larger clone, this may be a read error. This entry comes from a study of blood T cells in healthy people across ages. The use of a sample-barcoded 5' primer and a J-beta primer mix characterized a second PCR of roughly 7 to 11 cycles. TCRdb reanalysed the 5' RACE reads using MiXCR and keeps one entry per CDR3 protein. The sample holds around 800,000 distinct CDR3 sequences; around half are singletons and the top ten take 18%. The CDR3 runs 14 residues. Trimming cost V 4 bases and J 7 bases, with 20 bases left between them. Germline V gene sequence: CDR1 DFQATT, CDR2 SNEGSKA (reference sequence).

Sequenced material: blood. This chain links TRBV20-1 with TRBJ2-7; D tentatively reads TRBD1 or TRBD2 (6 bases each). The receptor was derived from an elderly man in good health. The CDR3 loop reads CSATDYQGPNEQYF. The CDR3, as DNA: TGCAGTGCTACGGACTATCAGGGGCCCAATGAGCAGTACTTC.